The TCR beta chain under discussion was sequenced for a study of shared clonotypes between healthy human individuals. Study in general: Donors, aged 18 to 49, were a couple of women and a few men.

General study points: Among donors, the sharing of clonotypes was expected to be influenced by sequencing depth.

Germline CDR1 SGHTA, CDR2 FQGTGA. The CDR3 runs to 14 residues. V was trimmed by 5 bases and J by 2 bases, leaving 11 bases between them. In regard to this clone: Its antigen is unidentified.

CD4+ cell separation produced CD45RA+ naive and CD45RA-negative memory subsets. Replicate PCRs for sorted subsets used roughly 200 ng DNA; this equaled 33,000 or so T cell genomes. Here immunoSEQ multiplex PCR was the method, and the copy in TCRdb shows in-frame clones only, minus some. The table lists 2 million to 2.5 million clones, 80% to 95% of them singletons. This chain joins TRBV7-3 and TRBJ2-3; D is possibly TRBD1 (5 bases). Material for sequencing was naive CD4+ T cells from PBMCs. Described subset: CD45RA+ positively selected. The source of this sequence is a man between 18 and 29 years old in good health. Some clones in this sample may be carry-over from other donors' samples. In nucleotides, the CDR3 is TGTGCCAGCAGCCCAACAGGCCCCACAGATACGCAGTATTTT. Its protein product is CASSPTGPTDTQYF.